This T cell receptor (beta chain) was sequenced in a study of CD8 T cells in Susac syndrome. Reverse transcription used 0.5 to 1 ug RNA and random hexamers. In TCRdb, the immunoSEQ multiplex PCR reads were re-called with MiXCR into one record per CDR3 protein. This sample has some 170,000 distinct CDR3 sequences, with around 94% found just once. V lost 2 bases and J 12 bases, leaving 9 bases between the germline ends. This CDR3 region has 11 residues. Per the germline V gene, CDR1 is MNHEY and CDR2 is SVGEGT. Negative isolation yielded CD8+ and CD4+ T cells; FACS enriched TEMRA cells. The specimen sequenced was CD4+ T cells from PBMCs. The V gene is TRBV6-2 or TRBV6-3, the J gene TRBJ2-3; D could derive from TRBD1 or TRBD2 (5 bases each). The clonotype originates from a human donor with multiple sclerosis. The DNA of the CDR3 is TGTGCCAGCAGTTACGGGACCCTACAGTATTTT. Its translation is CASSYGTLQYF.